This is a list of T cell receptor beta chains from one sample in a study of T cell repertoires in cytomegalovirus infection. Their cognate antigens are unknown. Via MiXCR, TCRdb re-called the reads, giving one row per CDR3 protein. This sample has 900,000 to 950,000 distinct CDR3 sequences, with around a third found just once. The sequencing here drew on cultured CD8+ T cells from PBMCs, taken from culture after CMV antigen stimulation. The receptor set was obtained from a human donor in good health (CMV status not recorded). Some clones in this sample may be carry-over from other donors' samples. CDR3s include the opening cysteine and the closing phenylalanine or tryptophan. A D gene is named only where the DNA matches it firmly. The listing skips clone size in some rows; elsewhere it reads once, few, many or a size class.

>many|TRBJ1-1|NA|TRBV12-3/TRBV12-4
CASSGAITEAFF
TGTGCCAGCAGTGGGGCCATCACTGAAGCTTTCTTT
>NA|TRBJ1-2|TRBD1|TRBV29-1
CSVDVRDRFHF
TGCAGCGTCGATGTCCGGGACAGGTTCCACTTC
>NA|TRBJ1-2|NA|TRBV27
CASSFSVVNSYGYTF
TGTGCCAGCAGTTTCTCCGTAGTCAACTCCTATGGCTACACCTTC
>many|TRBJ2-3|TRBD2|TRBV7-2
CASSFKLAGHLTDTQYF
TGTGCCAGCAGCTTCAAACTAGCGGGGCACCTCACAGATACGCAGTATTTT
>NA|TRBJ1-2|TRBD1|TRBV5-7
CASSLVGTGDDYGYTF
TGTGCCAGCAGCTTGGTAGGGACAGGGGACGACTATGGCTACACCTTC
>NA|TRBJ2-5|NA|TRBV29-1
CSVAGTEAWGYQETQYF
TGCAGCGTGGCCGGGACCGAAGCCTGGGGGTACCAAGAGACCCAGTACTTC
>few|TRBJ2-1|TRBD1|TRBV6-1
CASRATGPRDEQFF
TGTGCCAGCAGGGCGACAGGGCCCAGGGATGAGCAGTTCTTC
>NA|TRBJ1-2|NA|TRBV4-3
CANSQGRRVDIYGYTF
TGCGCCAACAGCCAAGGTCGGAGGGTGGACATCTATGGCTACACCTTC
>few|TRBJ1-5|NA|TRBV15
CATSRDRAFQPQHF
TGTGCCACCAGCAGAGACAGGGCATTTCAGCCCCAGCATTTT
>few|TRBJ2-6|TRBD1|TRBV19
CASRGVRTGPGANVLTF
TGTGCCAGTAGGGGGGTTCGGACAGGGCCTGGGGCCAACGTCCTGACTTTC
>NA|TRBJ2-1|TRBD2|TRBV4-1
CASSRSGLAGGSNEQFF
TGCGCCAGCAGCCGGAGCGGACTAGCGGGGGGGTCCAATGAGCAGTTCTTC
>NA|TRBJ2-5|NA|TRBV7-6
CASSLPQGWETQYF
TGTGCCAGCAGCTTACCCCAAGGGTGGGAGACCCAGTACTTC
>NA|TRBJ1-2|NA|TRBV6-1
CASSVRDGGNYGYTF
TGTGCCAGCAGTGTCAGGGATGGAGGTAACTATGGCTACACCTTC
>few|TRBJ2-2|NA|TRBV19
CASSIGADRRTGELFF
TGTGCCAGTAGTATAGGGGCTGACAGAAGAACCGGGGAGCTGTTTTTT
>few|TRBJ2-7|TRBD1|TRBV6-6
CASSYSGQGVGEQYF
TGTGCCAGCAGTTACTCCGGACAGGGTGTGGGCGAGCAGTACTTC
>few|TRBJ1-1|NA|TRBV6-5
CASSYSSDYTEAFF
TGTGCCAGCAGTTACTCCAGTGATTACACTGAAGCTTTCTTT
>few|TRBJ1-2|NA|TRBV25-1
CASSEYFPGEGNGYTF
TGTGCCAGCAGTGAATATTTCCCCGGAGAGGGGAATGGCTACACCTTC
>NA|TRBJ2-6|NA|TRBV10-3
CAIRIQGGDSGANVLTF
TGTGCCATCAGGATACAGGGAGGGGACTCTGGGGCCAACGTCCTGACTTTC
>NA|TRBJ2-3|TRBD1|TRBV13
CASSHRDRGGTDTQYF
TGTGCCAGCAGCCACCGGGACAGGGGAGGGACAGATACGCAGTATTTT
>few|TRBJ2-5|TRBD1|TRBV7-3
CASRPTGTVQETQYF
TGTGCCAGCAGGCCAACCGGGACAGTCCAAGAGACCCAGTACTTC
>few|TRBJ2-3|NA|TRBV9
CASSVSGSTDTQYF
TGTGCCAGCAGCGTTTCCGGGAGCACAGATACGCAGTATTTT
>NA|TRBJ1-5|TRBD1|TRBV19
CASSIVGGSNQPQHF
TGTGCCAGTAGTATAGTAGGGGGCAGCAATCAGCCCCAGCATTTT
>NA|TRBJ2-3|NA|TRBV19
CASSISGGPGTDTQYF
TGTGCCAGTAGTATTTCCGGGGGCCCTGGCACAGATACGCAGTATTTT
>once|TRBJ1-2|NA|TRBV6-6
CVSSYSRALPLYTF
TGTGTCAGCAGTTACTCGAGAGCTCTGCCACTCTACACCTTC
>NA|TRBJ2-1|TRBD2|TRBV4-1
CASSLSLAVINNEQFF
TGCGCCAGCAGCCTGTCACTAGCGGTGATCAACAATGAGCAGTTCTTC
>NA|TRBJ2-5|NA|TRBV19
CASSIPGWFQETQYF
TGTGCCAGTAGTATTCCAGGATGGTTCCAAGAGACCCAGTACTTC
>NA|TRBJ1-1|NA|TRBV7-8
CASSQGASRRAFF
TGTGCCAGCAGCCAAGGGGCGTCCCGACGCGCTTTCTTT
>many|TRBJ2-1|NA|TRBV7-2
CASSSPYNEQFF
TGTGCCAGCAGCTCTCCTTACAATGAGCAGTTCTTC
>few|TRBJ2-7|TRBD1|TRBV12-3/TRBV12-4
CASRPSTGRWEQYF
TGTGCCAGCAGACCCTCGACAGGGCGTTGGGAGCAGTACTTC
>NA|TRBJ2-3|NA|TRBV28
CASSPRIHGPKDTQYF
TGTGCCAGCAGTCCCCGGATTCACGGGCCGAAAGATACGCAGTATTTT
>NA|TRBJ2-3|NA|TRBV4-3
CASSQGAYTDTQYF
TGCGCCAGCAGCCAAGGGGCTTACACAGATACGCAGTATTTT
>many|TRBJ2-1|NA|TRBV14
CASSPQRTSYNEQFF
TGTGCCAGCAGCCCACAGCGAACCTCCTACAATGAGCAGTTCTTC
>NA|TRBJ1-2|NA|TRBV12-5
CASALGVRYGYTF
TGTGCTAGTGCCCTAGGGGTGCGCTATGGCTACACCTTC
>many|TRBJ2-1|NA|TRBV7-2
CASSLRGPSYNEQFF
TGTGCCAGCAGCCTCCGGGGGCCTTCCTACAATGAGCAGTTCTTC
>few|TRBJ2-3|NA|TRBV14
CASSHFRTATDTQYF
TGTGCCAGCAGCCACTTCAGGACAGCCACAGATACGCAGTATTTT
>few|TRBJ2-1|TRBD2|TRBV7-9
CASSLGGLAYNEQFF
TGTGCCAGCAGCTTAGGCGGACTAGCGTACAATGAGCAGTTCTTC
>NA|TRBJ1-2|NA|TRBV5-4
CASSLPPGQTPNYGYTF
TGTGCCAGCAGCTTACCCCCTGGACAGACACCTAACTATGGCTACACCTTC
>few|TRBJ2-7|TRBD1|TRBV27
CASSQKGQAYEQYF
TGTGCCAGCAGCCAAAAGGGACAGGCCTACGAGCAGTACTTC
>NA|TRBJ2-3|NA|TRBV29-1
CSVQPNTDTQYF
TGCAGCGTTCAACCAAACACAGATACGCAGTATTTT
>NA|TRBJ1-1|NA|TRBV10-3
CAIRGGMDTEAFF
TGTGCCATCAGAGGAGGGATGGACACTGAAGCTTTCTTT
>few|TRBJ2-3|TRBD2|TRBV7-9
CASSSFIAGKETDTQYF
TGTGCCAGCAGCTCTTTTATAGCGGGGAAGGAGACAGATACGCAGTATTTT
>NA|TRBJ1-1|NA|TRBV29-1
CSVCNTEAFF
TGCAGCGTTTGCAACACTGAAGCTTTCTTT
>NA|TRBJ1-2|NA|TRBV6-6
CASEGWGDYGYTF
TGTGCCAGCGAGGGGTGGGGGGACTATGGCTACACCTTC
>NA|TRBJ2-2|TRBD1|TRBV24-1
CATSDFDDRGNTGELFF
TGTGCCACCAGTGATTTTGATGACAGGGGGAACACCGGGGAGCTGTTTTTT
>NA|TRBJ2-3|TRBD1|TRBV9
CASSVVGQGAEDTQYF
TGTGCCAGCAGCGTAGTAGGACAGGGGGCGGAAGATACGCAGTATTTT
>few|TRBJ2-1|NA|TRBV29-1
CSVVGGLGRIHEQFF
TGCAGCGTTGTAGGGGGGCTAGGCAGAATCCATGAGCAGTTCTTC
>many|TRBJ1-4|NA|TRBV7-2
CASSSWPNEKLFF
TGTGCCAGCAGCTCTTGGCCTAATGAAAAACTGTTTTTT
>many|TRBJ1-5|NA|TRBV27
CASRGLYSNQPQHF
TGTGCCAGCAGGGGTCTCTATAGCAATCAGCCCCAGCATTTT
>many|TRBJ1-1|NA|TRBV7-9
CASSPKVNTEAFF
TGTGCCAGCAGCCCTAAGGTGAACACTGAAGCTTTCTTT
>NA|TRBJ1-1|NA|TRBV19
CASNNPGSNTEAFF
TGTGCCAGTAACAATCCAGGGTCGAACACTGAAGCTTTCTTT
>many|TRBJ2-1|TRBD2|TRBV7-2
CASSLGGGEQFF
TGTGCCAGCAGCTTAGGGGGGGGTGAGCAGTTCTTC
>NA|TRBJ2-3|TRBD2|TRBV4-1
CASSAGTISTDTQYF
TGCGCCAGCAGCGCCGGGACTATAAGCACAGATACGCAGTATTTT
>few|TRBJ1-1|NA|TRBV25-1
CASSEPEQGNTEAFF
TGTGCCAGCAGTGAACCCGAACAGGGGAACACTGAAGCTTTCTTT
>few|TRBJ1-2|TRBD1|TRBV20-1
CSARARGHGYTF
TGCAGTGCTAGAGCCAGGGGGCATGGCTACACCTTC
>NA|TRBJ2-4|TRBD1|TRBV25-1
CASSSPGGAGKNIQYF
TGTGCCAGTTCTTCCCCAGGGGGCGCTGGCAAAAACATTCAGTACTTC